The clone carrying this T cell receptor beta chain has more than one count but fewer than ten. Germline CDR1 is KGHDR and CDR2 is SFDVKD. The V gene lost 2 bases and the J gene lost 4 bases, with 14 bases spanning the gap. The CDR3 is made up of 16 amino acids. As handled by the study authors: Amplification of reference gene primers was used by the study to estimate nucleated cell counts. Assay: immunoSEQ multiplex PCR; the TCRdb copy retains only in-frame clones and omits some. The V and J calls and the clone size are those of that table, but D and trimming were determined from the DNA. This table has about 160,000 clones, around 81% appearing once. These data are taken from a study of blood T cell repertoires in COVID-19. Study-level background: Whether acute or convalescent, the COVID-19 samples came from the United States, Italy and Spain.

The V and J genes are TRBV24-1 and TRBJ1-5; D is unclear. Source material: peripheral blood. This sequence originates from a man in his 60s with active or convalescent COVID-19. The DNA for the CDR3 is TGTGCCACCAGTGATTCGAGGAGTAGCCGGAATCAGCCCCAGCATTTT. It codes for CATSDSRSSRNQPQHF.